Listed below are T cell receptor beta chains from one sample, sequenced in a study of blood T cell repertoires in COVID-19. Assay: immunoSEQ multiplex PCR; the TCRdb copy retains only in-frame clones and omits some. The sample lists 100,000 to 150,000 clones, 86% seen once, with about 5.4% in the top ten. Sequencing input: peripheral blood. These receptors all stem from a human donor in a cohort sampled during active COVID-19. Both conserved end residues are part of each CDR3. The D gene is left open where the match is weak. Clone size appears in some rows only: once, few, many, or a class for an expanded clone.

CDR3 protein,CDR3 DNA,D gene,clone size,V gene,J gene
CASTAGGSTDTQYF,TGTGCCAGCACTGCCGGCGGAAGCACAGATACGCAGTATTTT,-,-,TRBV11-2,TRBJ2-3
CASSLGQGLAYGYTF,TGCGCCAGCAGCCTGGGACAGGGGTTGGCCTATGGCTACACCTTC,TRBD1,-,TRBV5-1,TRBJ1-2
CASSFSSRAQENTGELFF,TGTGCCAGCAGTTTTTCTAGTCGTGCACAGGAGAACACCGGGGAGCTGTTTTTT,-,-,TRBV27,TRBJ2-2
CASRTESSYNEQFF,TGTGCCAGCAGGACAGAGAGCTCCTACAATGAGCAGTTCTTC,-,-,TRBV6-5,TRBJ2-1
CASSQPLGQGYSGNTIYF,TGCGCCAGCAGCCAACCCTTGGGACAGGGCTACTCTGGAAACACCATATATTTT,TRBD1,-,TRBV5-1,TRBJ1-3
CASSWREIYTF,TGTGCCAGTAGTTGGAGGGAAATCTACACCTTC,-,-,TRBV19,TRBJ1-2
CASSTTGAGLHGYTF,TGTGCCAGTAGCACAACAGGGGCGGGTCTCCATGGCTACACCTTC,TRBD1,once,TRBV19,TRBJ1-2
CATSASGNYGYTF,TGTGCCACCAGTGCCAGCGGAAACTATGGCTACACCTTC,-,-,TRBV24-1,TRBJ1-2
CASSRQGEIDEQFF,TGCGCCAGCAGCCGACAGGGTGAGATCGATGAGCAGTTCTTC,TRBD1,-,TRBV5-1,TRBJ2-1
CASSLEQGLGYTF,TGTGCCAGCAGCTTGGAACAGGGTTTAGGCTACACCTTC,-,-,TRBV5-4,TRBJ1-2
CASSVQTSGFPYNEQFF,TGTGCCAGCAGCGTCCAAACTAGCGGGTTTCCCTACAATGAGCAGTTCTTC,TRBD2,-,TRBV11-2,TRBJ2-1
CASSRPPLTGPIEAFF,TGTGCCAGCAGTCGACCCCCTTTGACAGGGCCCATTGAAGCTTTCTTT,TRBD1,-,TRBV6-6,TRBJ1-1
CASSSQPGLAADTQYF,TGCGCCAGCAGCTCACAACCGGGACTAGCGGCAGATACGCAGTATTTT,TRBD2,few,TRBV5-1,TRBJ2-3
CASGSRTGGLSNTGELFF,TGTGCTAGTGGTTCCCGGACAGGGGGTCTTTCAAACACCGGGGAGCTGTTTTTT,TRBD1,-,TRBV12-5,TRBJ2-2
CAVRAPRQPQHF,TGTGCCGTCAGGGCCCCCAGGCAGCCCCAGCATTTT,-,few,TRBV21-1,TRBJ1-5
CASSEGLAGVHEQYF,TGTGCCAGCAGTGAGGGACTAGCGGGAGTTCACGAGCAGTACTTC,TRBD2,-,TRBV6-1,TRBJ2-7
CGKCVEEGGELFF,TGTGGCAAGTGTGTCGAAGAGGGCGGGGAGCTGTTTTTT,-,once,TRBV5-4,TRBJ2-2
CASSLMVRESPGELFF,TGTGCCAGCAGCTTAATGGTCCGGGAATCTCCCGGGGAGCTGTTTTTT,-,-,TRBV11-2,TRBJ2-2
CASSLVLPSENEQFF,TGTGCCAGCAGCTTAGTTCTCCCTAGCGAAAATGAGCAGTTCTTC,-,-,TRBV11-2,TRBJ2-1
CASSLEGQAGNTIYF,TGCGCCAGCAGCTTGGAGGGACAGGCCGGAAACACCATATATTTT,TRBD1,-,TRBV5-1,TRBJ1-3
CASSPGRENYEQYF,TGTGCCAGCTCACCAGGGCGGGAGAATTACGAGCAGTACTTC,TRBD2,-,TRBV18,TRBJ2-7
CASSNRAEKLFF,TGTGCCAGCAGCAACAGGGCCGAAAAACTGTTTTTT,-,once,TRBV7-2,TRBJ1-4
CASSRTGRARYYEQYF,TGTGCCAGCAGCCGTACAGGCCGGGCCCGCTATTACGAGCAGTACTTC,-,-,TRBV5-6,TRBJ2-7
CASSSPDYGYTF,TGTGCCAGCAGTTCCCCCGACTATGGCTACACCTTC,-,-,TRBV28,TRBJ1-2
CASRKLAGVSNEQFF,TGCGCCAGCAGGAAACTAGCGGGAGTTAGCAATGAGCAGTTCTTC,TRBD2,-,TRBV10-2,TRBJ2-1
CASSGYRGETQYF,TGTGCCAGCAGTGGATACAGGGGAGAGACCCAGTACTTC,TRBD1,-,TRBV27,TRBJ2-5
CASSLPDSPYEQYF,TGTGCCAGCAGCTTGCCAGACAGCCCCTACGAGCAGTACTTC,-,-,TRBV5-4,TRBJ2-7
CASSKDRGYEQYF,TGTGCCAGCAGCAAAGACAGGGGATACGAGCAGTACTTC,TRBD1,-,TRBV4-2,TRBJ2-7
CAWSVQASGSHEQYF,TGTGCCTGGAGTGTACAGGCTAGCGGGAGTCACGAGCAGTACTTC,TRBD2,-,TRBV30,TRBJ2-7
CASRTGTATNEKLFF,TGCGCCAGCAGGACGGGAACAGCCACTAATGAAAAACTGTTTTTT,-,few,TRBV5-1,TRBJ1-4
CASSFWTSGSYEQYF,TGTGCCAGCAGTTTTTGGACTAGCGGCTCTTACGAGCAGTACTTC,TRBD2,-,TRBV28,TRBJ2-7
CASSYLRGTGNTIYF,TGTGCCAGCAGTTACCTGCGAGGTACTGGAAACACCATATATTTT,-,-,TRBV6-5,TRBJ1-3
CAWSVIVGDEQYF,TGTGCCTGGAGTGTTATCGTAGGAGACGAGCAGTACTTC,-,once,TRBV30,TRBJ2-7
CATPWGANEKLFF,TGTGCCACCCCGTGGGGAGCTAATGAAAAACTGTTTTTT,-,-,TRBV14,TRBJ1-4
CATSEGQGVINEQYF,TGTGCCACCAGCGAGGGACAGGGGGTTATCAACGAGCAGTACTTC,TRBD1,-,TRBV24-1,TRBJ2-7
CASSFTGGKGSYNEQFF,TGCGCCAGCAGCTTTACCGGGGGAAAAGGGTCCTACAATGAGCAGTTCTTC,-,-,TRBV5-1,TRBJ2-1
CASSYPGGLYEQYF,TGTGCCAGCAGTTACCCAGGGGGTCTGTACGAGCAGTACTTC,TRBD1,once,TRBV6-2/TRBV6-3,TRBJ2-7
CASSLNVGGGKETQYF,TGTGCCAGCAGCTTAAATGTAGGAGGAGGGAAAGAGACCCAGTACTTC,-,once,TRBV7-3,TRBJ2-5
CASSYSRTGGGGELFF,TGTGCCAGCAGTTACTCGAGGACAGGGGGCGGGGGGGAGCTGTTTTTT,TRBD1,-,TRBV6-5,TRBJ2-2
CASSPPGYNEQFF,TGTGCCAGCAGTCCTCCGGGCTACAATGAGCAGTTCTTC,-,-,TRBV12-3/TRBV12-4,TRBJ2-1
CASTRTSPSGANEQFF,TGCGCCAGCACCCGGACTAGCCCCTCAGGTGCCAATGAGCAGTTCTTC,TRBD2,once,TRBV10-1,TRBJ2-1
CASSKFGGDSNQPQHF,TGTGCCAGCAGCAAATTTGGGGGGGATAGCAATCAGCCCCAGCATTTT,-,once,TRBV21-1,TRBJ1-5
CASSFKGGVETQYF,TGTGCCAGCAGCTTTAAGGGAGGCGTAGAGACCCAGTACTTC,-,-,TRBV11-2,TRBJ2-5
CASSPKGGDGYGYTF,TGTGCCAGCTCACCGAAAGGGGGCGATGGCTATGGCTACACCTTC,TRBD1,-,TRBV18,TRBJ1-2
CASSPPEPRVGYTF,TGTGCCAGCTCACCACCGGAGCCGCGGGTAGGCTACACCTTC,-,-,TRBV18,TRBJ1-2
CASSLVQGGVETQYF,TGTGCCAGCAGCTTAGTTCAGGGAGGCGTAGAGACCCAGTACTTC,-,-,TRBV7-9,TRBJ2-5
CASSRAGIQSPLHF,TGTGCCAGCAGCCGGGCAGGGATCCAGTCACCCCTCCACTTT,-,-,TRBV13,TRBJ1-6
CASSVARTGSTDTQYF,TGTGCCAGCAGCGTAGCACGGACAGGTAGCACAGATACGCAGTATTTT,TRBD1,-,TRBV5-4,TRBJ2-3